This T cell receptor (beta chain) is from a study of control samples from healthy donors and cancer patients. TCRdb keeps only in-frame clones here, not all; method: immunoSEQ multiplex PCR. The data show 100,000 to 150,000 clones, more than 70% seen once. Losses at the gene ends were 5 bases for V and 3 bases for J; bases not matched to a gene: 8. The CDR3 length is 15 residues. The germline CDR1 and CDR2 sequences are MNHEY and SVGAGI. The chain uses TRBV6-5 and TRBJ1-1, with 8 bases lining up with TRBD1. The specimen was blood. The clonotype originates from a man aged 50 or older in good health. CDR3 residues: CASSKKDRGHTEAFF. The CDR3 DNA reads TGTGCCAGCAGTAAAAAAGACAGGGGTCACACTGAAGCTTTCTTT.